The 27 T cell receptor beta chains given below trace back to one sample, sequenced in a study of STAT5B mutations in CD4+ large granular lymphocyte leukemia. Libraries were prepared by immunoSEQ multiplex PCR; TCRdb keeps only in-frame clonotypes and omits some of them. The data contain under 35,000 clones, 78% of them singletons. What was sequenced was CD4+ T cells from blood buffy coats. These receptors all come from a human donor in good health.

This clone appeared a few times. The V call is TRBV2, the J call TRBJ1-1; D gene unclear. Trimming stripped 4 bases from V and 11 bases from J, with 11 bases between. Germline V CDR1 and CDR2: SNHLY, FYNNEI. This CDR3 region has 11 residues. CDR3 bases: TGTGCCAGCAGTGCCCCAGTGGGCGCTTTCTTT. Translated: CASSAPVGAFF. The full variable domain, completed using reference TRBV2 and TRBJ1-1, is EPEVTQTPSHQVTQMGQEVILRCVPISNHLYFYWYRQILGQKVEFLVSFYNNEISEKSEIFDDQFSVERPDGSNFTLKIRSTKLEDSAMYFCASSAPVGAFFGQGTRLTVV.

This clone appeared once. The genes are TRBV4-1 and TRBJ2-5, with 7 nucleotides matching TRBD2. The DNA end is a closer match to TRBJ2-7, so the J assignment may be wrong. Germline-derived CDR1 and CDR2 are MGHRA and YSYEKL. This CDR3 has 15 amino acids. The CDR3 loop is CASSQVRGLLPEQYF. The CDR3 DNA reads TGCGCCAGCAGCCAAGTTCGGGGACTATTGCCCGAGCAGTACTTC.

There are a few counts of this clone. The rearrangement uses TRBV7-9 and TRBJ1-1, with no clear D. Trimming took off 2 bases at V and 4 bases at J, with 8 bases between the two ends. The CDR3 extends over 13 amino acids. In germline, CDR1 is SEHNR, CDR2 FQNEAQ (reference sequence). As DNA, the CDR3 is TGTGCCAGCAGCTTAACAGTGGGCACTGAAGCTTTCTTT. Translating gives CASSLTVGTEAFF.

The genes are TRBV11-2 and TRBJ2-7; TRBD2 agrees at 7 bases. Trimming at V came to 6 bases and at J to 3 bases, leaving 8 bases not matched to a gene. The CDR3 length is 14 residues. CDR1 is SGHAT and CDR2 is FQNNGV in the germline V gene. CDR3 sequence: CASSLAAPNYEQYF. CDR3 coding DNA: TGTGCCAGCAGTCTAGCGGCACCGAACTACGAGCAGTACTTC.

The chain links TRBV7-2 to TRBJ2-7; D call uncertain. Germline V gene lookup returns CDR1 SGHTA and CDR2 FQGNSA. The CDR3 sequence is 13 residues long. Trimming removed 3 bases at V and 3 bases at J, with 9 bases between. CDR3 amino acids: CASSFSIGYEQYF. In DNA form, the CDR3 reads TGTGCCAGCAGCTTTTCCATAGGCTACGAGCAGTACTTC.

The CDR3 DNA reads TGCGCCAGCAGCTTGGTTGTGGGGCCGAACACCGGGGAGCTGTTTTTT. Amino acid sequence: CASSLVVGPNTGELFF. The chain joins TRBV5-1 to TRBJ2-2; possibly TRBD1 for D (5 bases). The V end was cut by 0 bases, the J end by 0 bases, with 9 bases between. This CDR3 has 16 amino acids. The V gene's germline CDR1 is SGHRS and CDR2 YFSETQ.

This clone was counted a few times. The V and J genes are TRBV5-1 and TRBJ1-2; D gene ambiguous. The CDR3 contains 15 residues. The germline V gene has CDR1 SGHRS and CDR2 YFSETQ. Between the trimmed V and J ends, which lost 3 bases and 4 bases, there was a span of 16 bases. CDR3 coding DNA: TGCGCCAGCAGCTCCAAGAATACTGGAACCTATGGCTACACCTTC. It codes for CASSSKNTGTYGYTF. The variable domain in full, with the rest retrieved from reference TRBV5-1 and TRBJ1-2, is KAGVTQTPRYLIKTRGQQVTLSCSPISGHRSVSWYQQTPGQGLQFLFEYFSETQRNKGNFPGRFSGRQFSNSRSEMNVSTLELGDSALYLCASSSKNTGTYGYTFGSGTRLTVV.

The chain links TRBV4-2 to TRBJ2-7; D call uncertain. Per the germline V gene, CDR1 is LGHNA and CDR2 is YNFKEQ. Trimming shortened V by 0 bases and J by 4 bases, and 16 bases separated the two germline ends. The CDR3 has 16 residues. Here the CDR3 DNA reads TGTGCCAGCAGCCAAGAGGCCTTGGGTAGAAGGTACGAGCAGTACTTC. Its protein is CASSQEALGRRYEQYF.

The rearrangement joins TRBV21-1 to TRBJ2-2; no check of the table's D call, TRBD2, against the DNA was made. TRBV21-1 is recorded as a pseudogene. The CDR3 runs 14 residues. The CDR3 loop is CASASGANTGELFF. The CDR3 DNA follows: TGTGCCAGCGCTAGCGGAGCGAACACCGGGGAGCTGTTTTTT.

This clone was picked up a small number of times. The chain recombines TRBV7-2 with TRBJ1-1; D is undetermined. Trimming stripped 2 bases from V and 6 bases from J, with 10 bases between. Germline assignment: CDR1 SGHTA and CDR2 FQGNSA. This CDR3 spans 13 amino acids. The CDR3 reads CASSLRGLAEAFF. The CDR3 DNA is TGTGCCAGCAGCTTACGTGGTCTCGCTGAAGCTTTCTTT. Full variable domain (rest looked up from reference TRBV7-2 and TRBJ1-1): GAGVSQSPSNKVTEKGKDVELRCDPISGHTALYWYRQSLGQGLEFLIYFQGNSAPDKSGLPSDRFSAERTGGSVSTLTIQRTQQEDSAVYLCASSLRGLAEAFFGQGTRLTVV.

CDR3 nucleotide sequence: TGCGCCAGCAGCTCGCAAGAGACAGGGCCAAGCTCCTACAATGAGCAGTTCTTC. It yields the protein CASSSQETGPSSYNEQFF. The chain employs TRBV5-1 and TRBJ2-1, with 7 bases fitting TRBD1. This CDR3 region has 18 residues. CDR1 and CDR2 (germline): SGHRS, YFSETQ. V was clipped by 3 bases and J by 0 bases; unmatched bases: 12.

The chain joins TRBV18 to TRBJ2-5; perhaps TRBD1 as D (6 bases). Trimming took 2 bases from V and 1 from J, leaving 8 bases between them. The CDR3 is 14 amino acids. Per germline, CDR1 KGHSH and CDR2 LQKENI. The CDR3 loop is CASSPRGTQETQYF. The DNA of the CDR3 is TGTGCCAGCTCACCAAGGGGGACCCAAGAGACCCAGTACTTC.

The chain carries TRBV19 and TRBJ2-7; D ambiguous. V gave up 5 bases and J gave up 1 base, with 12 bases separating them. The germline gives CDR1 LNHDA, CDR2 SQIVND (reference sequence). The CDR3 covers 14 residues. In DNA, the CDR3 is TGTGCCAGTAGTTCTCGGGCCCCGTCCTACGAGCAGTACTTC. This translates into CASSSRAPSYEQYF.

The rearrangement links TRBV7-9 to TRBJ1-1; D gene uncertain. Germline lookup yields CDR1 SEHNR and CDR2 FQNEAQ (reference sequence). The CDR3 length is 19 residues. The germline V and J ends were trimmed by 2 bases and 4 bases, with 26 bases remaining between them. The DNA for the CDR3 is TGTGCCAGCAGCTTAATTCAGTACCGGGGAAGACGGCTGGGCACTGAAGCTTTCTTT. Its protein product is CASSLIQYRGRRLGTEAFF.

The chain recombines TRBV18 with TRBJ2-3; TRBD2 matches at 9 bases. Germline assignment: CDR1 KGHSH and CDR2 LQKENI. V gave up 3 bases and J gave up 3 bases; unmatched junction bases: 4. The CDR3 totals 15 residues. The CDR3 here is CASSPIAGETDTQYF. As DNA, the CDR3 is TGTGCCAGCTCACCGATAGCGGGAGAAACAGATACGCAGTATTTT.

The CDR3 DNA reads as TGTGCCAGCAGCTACACTAGCGGGGCCACAGATACGCAGTATTTT. The encoded protein is CASSYTSGATDTQYF. The chain carries TRBV14 and TRBJ2-3; 10 bases match TRBD2. The germline V gene encodes CDR1 SGHDN and CDR2 FVKESK. J lost 2 bases, V lost 5 bases, and 4 bases had no gene match. The CDR3 contains 15 residues.

The V call is TRBV6-1, the J call TRBJ2-5, with 7 bases aligning to TRBD2. The CDR3 extends over 15 amino acids. Losses at the gene ends were 8 bases for V and 0 bases for J; bases not matched to a gene: 9. Germline values: CDR1 MNHNS, CDR2 SASEGT. The CDR3 loop is CASGLHGTNQETQYF. CDR3 coding DNA: TGTGCCAGCGGACTTCACGGGACTAACCAAGAGACCCAGTACTTC.

The chain uses TRBV10-3 and TRBJ2-3, with D unclear. The germline gives CDR1 ENHRY, CDR2 SYGVKD. Deletions cut 7 bases from V and 0 bases from J, with 11 bases between. The CDR3 is 14 amino acids. The CDR3 sequence: CAIKAGPSTDTQYF. The DNA for the CDR3 is TGTGCCATCAAAGCAGGTCCCAGCACAGATACGCAGTATTTT.

The V call is TRBV30, the J call TRBJ1-1; D is ambiguous. The germline gives CDR1 GTSNPN, CDR2 SVGIG (reference sequence). This CDR3 has 14 amino acids. Between the trimmed V and J ends, which lost 0 bases and 0 bases, there was a span of 8 bases. The CDR3: CAWSVGGMNTEAFF. CDR3 DNA sequence: TGTGCCTGGAGTGTAGGAGGGATGAACACTGAAGCTTTCTTT.

This sequence joins TRBV28 and TRBJ1-3, with 10 nucleotides matching TRBD1. V shed 8 bases, J shed 4 bases, and the junction held 2 bases outside the gene matches. This CDR3 region has 13 residues. CDR1 is MDHEN, CDR2 SYDVKM, per germline. The CDR3 spells CASGTGVGNTIYF. Here the CDR3 DNA reads TGTGCCAGCGGGACAGGGGTCGGAAACACCATATATTTT.

V gene TRBV19 combines with J gene TRBJ1-1; the match to TRBD1 covers 8 bases. The germline V gene encodes CDR1 LNHDA and CDR2 SQIVND (reference sequence). The J segment lost 10 bases and the V segment lost 8 bases, leaving 6 bases of the junction unmatched. The CDR3 has 11 amino acids. The CDR3 region is CASRQGTGAFF. The CDR3 nucleotides read TGTGCCAGTCGACAGGGGACGGGAGCTTTCTTT.

DNA of the CDR3: TGTGCCTCCGGGAGGTCCTACGAGCAGTACTTC. Its protein is CASGRSYEQYF. The chain employs TRBV30 and TRBJ2-7, with 7 bases aligning to TRBD2. J was trimmed by 1 base and V by 7 bases; bases with no gene match: 1. The length of the CDR3 is 11 residues. Germline CDR1 is GTSNPN and CDR2 is SVGIG (reference sequence).

This chain connects TRBV5-5 to TRBJ2-5, with D perhaps matching TRBD1 or TRBD2 (6 bases each). Germline V gene sequence: CDR1 SGHKS, CDR2 YYEKEE (reference sequence). V shed 4 bases and J shed 5 bases, with 21 bases lying between them. There are 16 residues in the CDR3. Here the CDR3 DNA reads TGTGCCAGCAGCAAAACCGGGACACTCGGAGGGGAGACCCAGTACTTC. The encoded protein is CASSKTGTLGGETQYF.

The chain employs TRBV29-1 and TRBJ2-5; TRBD1 or TRBD2 may be the D gene (5 bases each). Trimming cost V 4 bases and J 5 bases, with 14 bases left between them. In germline, CDR1 is SQVTM, CDR2 ANQGSEA. The CDR3 contains 13 residues. The CDR3 nucleotides are TGCAGCGTTGGAGGGGCGAATACGGAGACCCAGTACTTC. Translating gives CSVGGANTETQYF.

This clone was detected only once. The chain couples TRBV7-9 to TRBJ2-5; 8 bases fit TRBD2. Germline V lookup: CDR1 SEHNR, CDR2 FQNEAQ (reference sequence). The CDR3 covers 13 residues. J lost 5 bases, V lost 5 bases, and 4 bases had no gene match. CDR3 protein: CASSPGLGETQYF. CDR3 sequence (DNA): TGTGCCAGCAGCCCGGGACTAGGGGAGACCCAGTACTTC.

This clone was found once. The chain links TRBV5-1 to TRBJ2-5, with TRBD2 matching over 13 bases. The germline V gene encodes CDR1 SGHRS and CDR2 YFSETQ. V dropped 7 bases and J dropped 6; count of bases not matched to a gene: 6. CDR3 size: 14 residues. CDR3 in amino acids: CASQLAGGAKTQYF. The CDR3 DNA follows: TGCGCCAGCCAACTAGCGGGGGGGGCCAAGACCCAGTACTTC.

The chain links TRBV6-5 to TRBJ2-3, with TRBD2 matching over 8 bases. In germline, CDR1 is MNHEY, CDR2 SVGAGI. With 7 bases clipped from V and 1 base from J, the junction kept 7 bases outside the gene matches. CDR3 length equals 15 residues. CDR3 in DNA: TGTGCCAGCACCGACGGGGGGGCTGGCACAGATACGCAGTATTTT. Translation gives CASTDGGAGTDTQYF.